The rows below give T cell receptor beta chains drawn from one sample of a study of blood T cell repertoires in COVID-19. The assay was immunoSEQ multiplex PCR, and TCRdb's table has in-frame clones only and misses some. The sample gives some 490,000 clones, 70% to 90% of which show up once; under 4% is in the top ten. The sequenced sample was peripheral blood. The receptor set was obtained from a human donor in a cohort sampled during active COVID-19. CDR3s include the opening cysteine and the closing phenylalanine or tryptophan. A D gene is named only where the DNA matches it firmly. Size is stated for part of the rows, as once, few or many counts, or as a class when the clone is expanded.

V	size	J	D	DNA	CDR3
TRBV6-5	.	TRBJ2-6	.	TGTGCCAGCAGAGAGCAGGGTAGAGGGGCCAACGTCCTGACTTTC	CASREQGRGANVLTF
TRBV6-5	.	TRBJ1-5	.	TGTGCCAGCAGCCTCTCAGGGGTCCCCAATCAGCCCCAGCATTTT	CASSLSGVPNQPQHF
TRBV7-2	.	TRBJ1-1	TRBD1	TGTGCCAGCAGCGCACAGGGGCTGGGTGAAGCTTTCTTT	CASSAQGLGEAFF
TRBV28	.	TRBJ2-3	TRBD2	TGTGCCAGCAGTTTAATGTCAGCGGGAGAGGAAGATACGCAGTATTTT	CASSLMSAGEEDTQYF
TRBV28	.	TRBJ1-2	.	TGTGCCAGCAGTACAGGATTGGGGGGCTACACCTTC	CASSTGLGGYTF
TRBV5-1	few	TRBJ1-4	TRBD1	TGCGCCAGCAGCGTGAGCCCGACAGGGGGACGTGAAAAACTGTTTTTT	CASSVSPTGGREKLFF
TRBV6-2/TRBV6-3	.	TRBJ1-5	TRBD1	TGTGCCAGCAGTTACGGGACAGGAACCAGCAATCAGCCCCAGCATTTT	CASSYGTGTSNQPQHF
TRBV19	.	TRBJ2-6	TRBD2	TGTGCCAGTAGCAATAGGAGCGGGAGGTCTGGGGCCAACGTCCTGACTTTC	CASSNRSGRSGANVLTF
TRBV9	.	TRBJ2-7	.	TGTGCCAGCAGCCCCGGGGGGGACAGCTCCTACGAGCAGTACTTC	CASSPGGDSSYEQYF
TRBV27	.	TRBJ1-1	.	TGTGCCACCTCAAGGGGCACTGAAGCTTTCTTT	CATSRGTEAFF
TRBV11-2	.	TRBJ1-1	TRBD1	TGTGCCAGCAGCTTAGGACAGGGAGGCACTGAAGCTTTCTTT	CASSLGQGGTEAFF
TRBV7-2	.	TRBJ1-3	.	TGTGCCAGCAGCTTAGTATCTGGGAGTGGAAACACCATATATTTT	CASSLVSGSGNTIYF
TRBV7-3	.	TRBJ1-1	.	TGTGCCAGCAGTTCCTCGGGGGGACTGAACACTGAAGCTTTCTTT	CASSSSGGLNTEAFF
TRBV2	.	TRBJ2-3	TRBD2	TGTGCCAGCAGATCGGGACTAGCGGGCACAGATACGCAGTATTTT	CASRSGLAGTDTQYF
TRBV30	.	TRBJ1-1	TRBD1	TGTGCCTGGCGGACAGGGGGCAACACTGAAGCTTTCTTT	CAWRTGGNTEAFF
TRBV19	.	TRBJ1-2	TRBD1	TGTGCCAGTAGAACACAGGGGGGCACTAACTATGGCTACACCTTC	CASRTQGGTNYGYTF